The T cell receptor (beta chain) under discussion was sequenced for a study of blood T cell repertoires in COVID-19. Study in general: Collection of acute and convalescent COVID-19 samples took place in the United States, Italy and Spain. T cells, B-cell-depleted T cells, or PBMCs supplied cDNA or gDNA.

Method: immunoSEQ multiplex PCR; TCRdb's copy keeps in-frame clones and lacks some. The sample has about 230,000 clones, 70% to 90% seen once. V dropped 4 bases and J dropped 6 bases, with 10 bases sitting between them. Germline CDR1 and CDR2: ENHRY and SYGVKD. The CDR3 totals 13 residues. Sequencing used peripheral blood. The receptor was isolated from a woman aged 70-85 years with active or convalescent COVID-19. The chain is built from TRBV10-3 and TRBJ1-5, with a possible D match to TRBD1 (5 bases). The CDR3 loop reads CAISGGEAQPQHF. CDR3 nucleotide sequence: TGTGCCATCAGTGGGGGGGAGGCTCAGCCCCAGCATTTT.